This T cell receptor (beta chain) was recovered during a study of technical replicates of blood from a few donors. Data came from immunoSEQ multiplex PCR; TCRdb stores just in-frame clones and leaves some out. This table has 87,000 or so clones, roughly 94% appearing once. Sequencing used T cells isolated from PBMCs. The clonotype originates from a human donor in good health.

The CDR3 is CASSFPSGTFTGEQFF. The DNA for the CDR3 is TGTGCCAGCAGTTTTCCTAGCGGGACCTTTACGGGGGAGCAGTTCTTC. The V call is TRBV28, the J call TRBJ2-1, with 9 bases matching TRBD2. Germline CDR1 reads MDHEN; CDR2 reads SYDVKM. V shed 3 bases and J 10 bases; nucleotides not matched to a gene: 13. The CDR3 has 16 amino acids.